A selection of T cell receptor beta chains follows, all from one sample in a study of OX40 agonist ivuxolimab in advanced cancers. Assay: immunoSEQ multiplex PCR; the TCRdb copy retains only in-frame clones and omits some. The sample carries about 58,000 clones, roughly nine tenths recorded once. The sequenced sample was CD4+ or CD8+ T cells sorted from blood, obtained in a trial of the OX40 agonist ivuxolimab. Every receptor here comes from an adult with an advanced solid tumor such as melanoma, head and neck, liver or kidney cancer. Each CDR3 is given with its conserved first and last residue. A D gene is named only where the DNA matches it firmly. Only some rows state a clone size, as once, few, many or a class for expanded clones.

clone_size,d_call,j_call,v_call,cdr3_aa,cdr3_nt
-,TRBD2,TRBJ2-5,TRBV29-1,CSIYSGGETQYF,TGCAGCATCTATAGCGGGGGAGAGACCCAGTACTTC
few,-,TRBJ2-1,TRBV29-1,CSVLVGYSYNEQFF,TGCAGCGTTCTTGTCGGGTATTCCTACAATGAGCAGTTCTTC
-,-,TRBJ1-6,TRBV19,CASRPGMWNSPLHF,TGTGCCAGTAGACCGGGGATGTGGAATTCACCCCTCCACTTT
-,-,TRBJ1-1,TRBV6-5,CASSLGSGTYAFF,TGTGCCAGCAGCCTGGGATCGGGGACATACGCTTTCTTT
once,-,TRBJ2-3,TRBV18,CASSPPSTDTQYF,TGTGCCAGCTCACCACCTAGCACAGATACGCAGTATTTT
few,TRBD2,TRBJ2-2,TRBV7-9,CASSPRERENTGELFF,TGTGCCAGCAGCCCCCGGGAGCGGGAGAACACCGGGGAGCTGTTTTTT
-,TRBD1,TRBJ1-2,TRBV6-5,CASSYNRDSYGYTF,TGTGCCAGCAGTTACAACCGGGACAGCTATGGCTACACCTTC
-,-,TRBJ1-2,TRBV2,CASRGDGSANYGYTF,TGTGCCAGCAGGGGCGACGGGTCAGCTAACTATGGCTACACCTTC
-,-,TRBJ2-5,TRBV9,CASSPANLWETQYF,TGTGCCAGCAGCCCTGCCAATCTTTGGGAGACCCAGTACTTC
-,-,TRBJ1-5,TRBV28,CASRSGAQPQHF,TGTGCCAGCCGGTCGGGGGCTCAGCCCCAGCATTTT
-,-,TRBJ2-7,TRBV5-3,CARSQPSYEQYF,TGTGCCAGAAGCCAGCCCTCCTACGAGCAGTACTTC
-,-,TRBJ2-7,TRBV28,CASSLSFAGTSANYEQYF,TGTGCCAGCAGTTTATCGTTCGCCGGGACAAGCGCTAACTACGAGCAGTACTTC
-,TRBD1,TRBJ2-2,TRBV5-1,CASSGDRGRNTGELFF,TGCGCCAGCAGCGGGGACAGGGGGCGCAACACCGGGGAGCTGTTTTTT
-,TRBD2,TRBJ2-1,TRBV5-4,CASTSMLAGGYEQFF,TGTGCCAGCACCTCGATGTTAGCGGGAGGCTATGAGCAGTTCTTC
-,-,TRBJ1-2,TRBV25-1,CASSEYRQGHPGYTF,TGTGCCAGCAGTGAATATCGGCAGGGGCACCCTGGCTACACCTTC
-,-,TRBJ2-2,TRBV6-5,CASTRNTGELFF,TGTGCCAGCACTAGAAACACCGGGGAGCTGTTTTTT
-,TRBD1,TRBJ2-4,TRBV10-3,CAISEPGQGNIQYF,TGTGCCATCAGTGAGCCCGGACAGGGAAACATTCAGTACTTC
-,-,TRBJ2-2,TRBV2,CASSELGRNTGELFF,TGTGCCAGCAGTGAATTGGGTAGAAACACCGGGGAGCTGTTTTTT
-,-,TRBJ2-7,TRBV28,CASSLASAAYYEQYF,TGTGCCAGCAGTTTGGCCTCGGCGGCCTACTACGAGCAGTACTTC
-,-,TRBJ2-3,TRBV2,CASSGLGQNLYTQYF,TGTGCCAGCAGTGGATTAGGTCAGAACCTTTATACGCAGTATTTT
once,-,TRBJ2-7,TRBV7-8,CASSSEAAVSSYEQYF,TGTGCCAGCAGCTCGGAGGCGGCTGTCAGTTCCTACGAGCAGTACTTC
-,-,TRBJ1-4,TRBV30,CAWRSGTRNEKLFF,TGTGCCTGGAGATCCGGGACTCGTAATGAAAAACTGTTTTTT
-,-,TRBJ1-4,TRBV25-1,CASSLNEKLFF,TGTGCCAGCAGCCTAAATGAAAAACTGTTTTTT
-,-,TRBJ1-1,TRBV6-5,CASSSDRARGAFF,TGTGCCAGCAGCAGCGATAGAGCTCGTGGAGCTTTCTTT
-,-,TRBJ1-2,TRBV7-9,CASSLLQRGYTF,TGTGCCAGCAGCTTGCTACAGCGTGGCTACACCTTC
-,TRBD2,TRBJ2-5,TRBV19,CASSIDRTSGDQETQYF,TGTGCCAGTAGTATCGATCGGACTAGCGGAGACCAAGAGACCCAGTACTTC
once,-,TRBJ1-2,TRBV28,CASRPGINYGYTF,TGTGCCAGCAGACCCGGGATCAACTATGGCTACACCTTC
-,-,TRBJ1-4,TRBV29-1,CSGQDPANEKLFF,TGCAGCGGACAGGATCCTGCGAATGAAAAACTGTTTTTT
-,-,TRBJ2-1,TRBV27,CASTRGDSYNEQFF,TGTGCCAGCACCAGAGGGGACTCCTACAATGAGCAGTTCTTC
once,-,TRBJ2-3,TRBV6-4,CASSGPSARVSTDTQYF,TGTGCCAGCAGCGGACCGTCGGCCAGGGTAAGCACAGATACGCAGTATTTT
-,TRBD1,TRBJ2-3,TRBV28,CASSLLTGQGGTDTQYF,TGTGCCAGCAGTCTATTAACGGGACAGGGAGGCACAGATACGCAGTATTTT
-,-,TRBJ2-2,TRBV2,CASSELGLSNTGELFF,TGTGCCAGCAGTGAATTGGGACTCTCGAACACCGGGGAGCTGTTTTTT
-,-,TRBJ2-7,TRBV13,CASRLGAGLDEQYF,TGTGCCAGCAGGTTAGGAGCAGGGCTCGACGAGCAGTACTTC
few,-,TRBJ1-5,TRBV4-1,CASSQDRREDQPQHF,TGCGCCAGCAGCCAAGATCGGAGGGAGGATCAGCCCCAGCATTTT
-,-,TRBJ2-2,TRBV30,CAWSSFSLAGELFF,TGTGCCTGGAGTTCGTTTAGTCTCGCCGGGGAGCTGTTTTTT